The 13 T cell receptor beta chains given below trace back to one sample, sequenced in a study of monozygotic twins with inflammatory bowel disease. TCRdb reprocessed the 5' RACE reads and stores each CDR3 protein as one record, lacking DNA. Its listing shows 150,000 to 200,000 distinct CDR3 sequences. The sequenced sample consisted of blood. The receptors were sampled from a human donor with ulcerative colitis or Crohn's disease, or a healthy co-twin of an affected twin (not recorded which).

The chain links TRBV15 to TRBJ2-1; checking the TCRdb D call of TRBD2 is not possible without DNA. Germline V gives CDR1 LNHNV, CDR2 YYDKDF (reference sequence). The CDR3 spans 17 residues. This CDR3 is CATSRDPGGRAFREQFF.

This chain connects TRBV7-9 to TRBJ2-4; TCRdb's D call of TRBD2 is untestable without DNA. This CDR3 contains 15 residues. CDR1 and CDR2 (germline): SEHNR, FQNEAQ (reference sequence). The CDR3 here is CASSLTSGRANIQYF.

This chain connects TRBV21-1 to TRBJ2-3; as DNA is missing, the TRBD1 call by TCRdb cannot be tested. TRBV21-1 is shown as a pseudogene. This CDR3 is built from 15 residues. The CDR3 sequence: CAKPSWRDGTDTQYF.

J is TRBJ2-6 and V is TRBV4-2; the TRBD1 assignment by TCRdb is unverifiable without DNA. The germline V gene has CDR1 LGHNA and CDR2 YNFKEQ. CDR3 length: 19 residues. The CDR3 loop reads CASSQTGGQGTSGANVLTF.

The chain couples TRBV11-2 to TRBJ2-7. This CDR3 is 13 amino acids long. CDR1 SGHAT and CDR2 FQNNGV come from the germline V gene. CDR3 sequence: CASSLERFYEQYF.

The gene calls are TRBV7-3 and TRBJ2-1; TCRdb's D call of TRBD2 is untestable without DNA. The CDR3 contains 14 residues. The germline CDR1 and CDR2 sequences are SGHTA and FQGTGA. CDR3 protein: CASSSDRDSRRQFF.

CDR3 sequence reads: CASSQTSGSDEQYF. V gene TRBV5-4 combines with J gene TRBJ2-7; TCRdb designates TRBD2, a call that cannot be tested without DNA. Germline CDR1 and CDR2: SGHNT and YYREEE (reference sequence). The CDR3 spans 14 residues. The full variable domain, completed using reference TRBV5-4 and TRBJ2-7, is ETGVTQSPTHLIKTRGQQVTLRCSSQSGHNTVSWYQQALGQGPQFIFQYYREEENGRGNFPPRFSGLQFPNYSSELNVNALELDDSALYLCASSQTSGSDEQYFGPGTRLTVT.

The chain links TRBV5-1 to TRBJ2-1; TCRdb indicates TRBD2, and absent DNA this call remains unverified. CDR1 is SGHRS and CDR2 is YFSETQ in the germline V gene. This CDR3 has 15 residues. CDR3 protein: CASSTGLAGYNEQFF.

This CDR3 is CASSTPVGGGNYNEQFF. The rearrangement joins TRBV9 to TRBJ2-1; the D call of TRBD1 rests on TCRdb alone, since no DNA is present to check it. This CDR3 comprises 17 residues. Looked up from germline, CDR1 is SGDLS and CDR2 is YYNGEE.

The gene calls are TRBV5-6 and TRBJ2-7; the TCRdb call, TRBD2, lacks DNA for checking. The germline V gene encodes CDR1 SGHDT and CDR2 YYEEEE. The CDR3 is made up of 16 amino acids. The CDR3 region is CASSSIRLAEVYEQYF.

This chain joins TRBV7-8 and TRBJ2-1; the TRBD1 assignment by TCRdb is unverifiable without DNA. The V gene's germline CDR1 is SGHVS and CDR2 FQNEAQ. This CDR3 contains 21 residues. The CDR3 spells CASSLGWGGGSSRGTYNEQFF. Combining the CDR3 with reference TRBV7-8 and TRBJ2-1 gives the whole variable domain GAGVSQSPRYKVAKRGQDVALRCDPISGHVSLFWYQQALGQGPEFLTYFQNEAQLDKSGLPSDRFFAERPEGSVSTLKIQRTQQEDSAVYLCASSLGWGGGSSRGTYNEQFFGPGTRLTVL.

This CDR3 is CASSFGQGTLRF. The chain uses TRBV7-2 and TRBJ1-2; TCRdb picks TRBD1, but there is no DNA to check that call. The CDR3 spans 12 residues. The germline V gene has CDR1 SGHTA and CDR2 FQGNSA.

This rearrangement joins TRBV10-3 to TRBJ2-5; TCRdb designates TRBD2, a call that cannot be tested without DNA. The germline CDR1 and CDR2 sequences are ENHRY and SYGVKD. CDR3 length equals 14 residues. CDR3: CAISNTGPKETQYF.